The TCR beta chain described here comes from a study of T-cell memory formation after mild COVID-19. At the level of the study: TCR clusters were mostly confined to one donor each. Study results and caveats: Shrinking CD4+ clones resided mostly in CM and EM, and CD8+ ones in EMRA. Whether second-wave clones peaking at day 37 were SARS-CoV-2 specific went unconfirmed.

The CDR3 spans 11 residues. Deletions cut 3 bases from V and 7 bases from J, with 7 bases between. Germline loops: CDR1 DFQATT, CDR2 SNEGSKA (reference sequence). Amplification by 5'RACE using constant-segment primers produced TCR alpha and TCR beta cDNA libraries that carried sample barcodes and UMIs. TCRdb re-analysed the 5' RACE reads in MiXCR, keeping a single row per CDR3 protein. The table lists hundreds of thousands of distinct CDR3 sequences, roughly 20% of them singletons. As for this clonotype: Its antigen is unknown.

The chain links TRBV20-1 to TRBJ1-3; D uncertain. Sequencing used PBMCs or a T cell subset sorted from them (not recorded which). The clonotype originates from an adult woman who had mild COVID-19 (a few samples of this study predate the infection). Cell type and time point are not known. CDR3 nucleotides: TGCAGTGCTAGCCGGCGGAACACCATATATTTT. Protein sequence: CSASRRNTIYF.